The T cell receptor (beta chain) under discussion was sequenced for a study of shared clonotypes between healthy human individuals. Sequenced by immunoSEQ multiplex PCR; TCRdb stores in-frame clones only, minus some. The table lists around 640,000 clones, roughly 96% of them singletons, with 0.11% in the top ten. Germline CDR1 is SEHNR and CDR2 is FQNEAQ (reference sequence). V dropped 6 bases and J dropped 4 bases, with 13 bases sitting between them. This CDR3 spans 14 amino acids. CD45RO negativity and positive selection for CCR7 defined naive CD8 cells, a population that excluded terminally differentiated effector memory CD45RA+ cells.

This TCR was recovered from a woman younger than 45 in good health. The rearrangement uses TRBV7-9 and TRBJ1-3, with D tentatively TRBD1 (6 bases). The sample consisted of naive CD8+ T cells sorted from blood. CDR3 amino acids: CASREDSGGNTIYF. The CDR3 DNA reads TGTGCCAGCAGGGAGGACAGCGGAGGAAACACCATATATTTT.